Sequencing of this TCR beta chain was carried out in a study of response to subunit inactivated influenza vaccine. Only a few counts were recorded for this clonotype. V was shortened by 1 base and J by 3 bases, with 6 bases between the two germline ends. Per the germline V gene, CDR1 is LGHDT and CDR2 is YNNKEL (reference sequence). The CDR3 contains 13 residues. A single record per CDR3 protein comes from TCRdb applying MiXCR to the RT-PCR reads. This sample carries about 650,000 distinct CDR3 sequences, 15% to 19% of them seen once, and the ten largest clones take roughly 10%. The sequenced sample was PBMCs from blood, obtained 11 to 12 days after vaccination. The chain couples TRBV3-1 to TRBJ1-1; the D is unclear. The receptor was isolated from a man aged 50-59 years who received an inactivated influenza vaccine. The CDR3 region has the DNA TGTGCCAGCAGCCAAGCCCACGACACTGAAGCTTTCTTT. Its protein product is CASSQAHDTEAFF.